This section outlines one T cell receptor beta chain sequence together with its context. The data were taken from a study of blood T cell repertoires in COVID-19. Study in general: The United States, Italy and Spain were the sources of the acute and convalescent COVID-19 samples.

Original processing notes: Estimation of nucleated cell counts was performed using reference gene primer amplification. The assay was immunoSEQ multiplex PCR, and TCRdb's table has in-frame clones only and misses some. That table gives V, J and clone size, and the DNA gave D and trimming. Among under 200,000 clones, around 78% were seen once, and the ten largest hold around 4.3%. Recruits, aged about 18 to 89 years, lived in 24 US areas. Participant-given clinical history determined each cohort assignment. This receptor was identified in a woman between 45 and 65 years old who had recovered from COVID-19. Sequenced material: PBMCs or T cells enriched from blood (not recorded which).

CDR3 sequence (DNA): TGTGCCAGCAGTCCGGGACAGGCCCTTTATGAAAAACTGTTTTTT. This sequence encodes CASSPGQALYEKLFF. The chain uses TRBV28 and TRBJ1-4; the match to TRBD1 covers 8 bases. In germline, CDR1 is MDHEN, CDR2 SYDVKM. This CDR3 contains 15 residues. The J segment lost 6 bases and the V segment lost 5 bases, leaving 8 bases of the junction unmatched.